This TCR beta chain appears in the sequencing data of a study of T cells of healthy individuals. There are 13 residues in the CDR3. Germline V gives CDR1 SEHNR, CDR2 FQNEAQ (reference sequence). V was trimmed by 4 bases and J by 4 bases, leaving 8 bases between them. In its sample, this clonotype was seen many times. In TCRdb, the 5' RACE reads were re-called with MiXCR into one record per CDR3 protein. The sample holds roughly 76,000 distinct CDR3 sequences, roughly 5% seen once. The receptor's source is a female donor in good health. The chain recombines TRBV7-9 with TRBJ2-1; no clear D gene. CDR3 residues: CASSSPEYNEQFF. DNA for the CDR3: TGTGCCAGCAGCTCGCCAGAGTACAATGAGCAGTTCTTC.